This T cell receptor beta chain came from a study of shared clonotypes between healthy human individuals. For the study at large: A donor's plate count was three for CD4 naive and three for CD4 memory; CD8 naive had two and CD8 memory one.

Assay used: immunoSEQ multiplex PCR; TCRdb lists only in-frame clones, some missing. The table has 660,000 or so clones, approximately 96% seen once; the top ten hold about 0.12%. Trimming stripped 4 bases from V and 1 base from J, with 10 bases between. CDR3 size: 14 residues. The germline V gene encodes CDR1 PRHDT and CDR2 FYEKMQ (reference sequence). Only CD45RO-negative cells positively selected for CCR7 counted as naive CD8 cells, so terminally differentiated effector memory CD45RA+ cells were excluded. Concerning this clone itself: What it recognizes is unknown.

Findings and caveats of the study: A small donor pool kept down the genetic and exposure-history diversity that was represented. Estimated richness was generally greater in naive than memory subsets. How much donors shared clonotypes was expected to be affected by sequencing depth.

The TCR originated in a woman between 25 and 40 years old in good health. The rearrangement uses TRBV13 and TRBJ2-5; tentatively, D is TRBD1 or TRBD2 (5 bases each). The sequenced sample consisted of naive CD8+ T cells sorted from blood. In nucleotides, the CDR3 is TGTGCCAGCAGCTCTGGGACGGCCCAAGAGACCCAGTACTTC. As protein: CASSSGTAQETQYF. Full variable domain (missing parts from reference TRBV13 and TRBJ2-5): AAGVIQSPRHLIKEKRETATLKCYPIPRHDTVYWYQQGPGQDPQFLISFYEKMQSDKGSIPDRFSAQQFSDYHSELNMSSLELGDSALYFCASSSGTAQETQYFGPGTRLLVL.